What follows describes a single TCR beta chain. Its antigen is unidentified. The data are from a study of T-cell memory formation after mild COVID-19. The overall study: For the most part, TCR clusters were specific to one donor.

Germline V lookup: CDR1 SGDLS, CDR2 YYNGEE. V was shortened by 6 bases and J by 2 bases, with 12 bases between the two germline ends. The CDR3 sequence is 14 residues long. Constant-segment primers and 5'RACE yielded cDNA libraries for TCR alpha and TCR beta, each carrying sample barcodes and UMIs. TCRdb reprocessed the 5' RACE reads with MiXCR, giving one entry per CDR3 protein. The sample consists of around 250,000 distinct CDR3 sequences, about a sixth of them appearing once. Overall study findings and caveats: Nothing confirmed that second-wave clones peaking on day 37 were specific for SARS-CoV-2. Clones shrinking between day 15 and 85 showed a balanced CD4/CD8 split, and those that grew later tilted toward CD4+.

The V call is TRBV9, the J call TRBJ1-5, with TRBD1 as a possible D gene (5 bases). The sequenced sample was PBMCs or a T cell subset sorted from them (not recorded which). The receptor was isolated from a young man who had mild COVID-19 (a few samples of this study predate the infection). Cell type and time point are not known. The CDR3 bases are TGTGCCAGCAACGGTGGGGACGGCAATCAGCCCCAGCATTTT. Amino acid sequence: CASNGGDGNQPQHF. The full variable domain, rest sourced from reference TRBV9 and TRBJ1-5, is DSGVTQTPKHLITATGQRVTLRCSPRSGDLSVYWYQQSLDQGLQFLIQYYNGEERAKGNILERFSAQQFPDLHSELNLSSLELGDSALYFCASNGGDGNQPQHFGDGTRLSIL.